The 17 T cell receptor beta chains in this list originate from one sample, sequenced in a study of T cells in Graves' hyperthyroidism and ophthalmopathy. Template material for amplifying TCR beta CDR3 regions consisted of RNA transcripts. TCR CDR3 regions were first amplified by RT-PCR with HTBI primers. TCRdb re-derived calls from the multiplex PCR reads in MiXCR, one entry per CDR3 protein. The sample has about 260,000 distinct CDR3 sequences; roughly 22% are singletons. The sequenced sample was blood. The origin of the receptors is a man aged 25 to 40 with Graves' ophthalmopathy.

The CDR3 nucleotides read TGTGCCAGCAGCTTGGTTCCTTGGGCAGGGGTGGTCGACGAGCAGTACTTC. Its translation is CASSLVPWAGVVDEQYF. This rearrangement joins TRBV5-5 to TRBJ2-7; TRBD1 might be the D (6 bases). This CDR3 region has 17 residues. Trimming removed 0 bases at V and 5 bases at J, with 21 bases between. The germline V gene has CDR1 SGHKS and CDR2 YYEKEE (reference sequence).

This clonotype was detected many times. The chain employs TRBV7-6 and TRBJ1-5, with D possibly matching TRBD1 (5 bases). V shed 1 base and J shed 3 bases, with 16 bases lying between them. The germline CDR1 and CDR2 sequences are SGHVS and FNYEAQ. This CDR3 has 17 amino acids. CDR3 sequence reads: CASSLEVYGTANQPQHF. CDR3 coding DNA: TGTGCCAGCAGCTTAGAGGTCTACGGGACTGCCAATCAGCCCCAGCATTTT.

Regarding this clonotype: The junction differs from germline at one of its ends, possibly a read error. The chain joins TRBV10-1 to TRBJ2-5; D possibly corresponds to TRBD2 (6 bases). The CDR3 has 14 residues. The germline V gene has CDR1 WNHNN and CDR2 SYGVQD (reference sequence). The CDR3 is CASSDRGREETQCF. CDR3 in DNA: TGCGCCAGCAGTGACCGGGGCAGGGAGGAGACCCAGTGCTTC.

This clonotype was observed many times. The rearrangement links TRBV30 to TRBJ1-1; the D is unclear. The V end lost 5 bases, the J end lost 0 bases, and 16 bases lay between the germline ends. Germline loops: CDR1 GTSNPN, CDR2 SVGIG (reference sequence). The CDR3 extends over 15 amino acids. CDR3 coding DNA: TGTGCCTGGGTCGGTAGAAATTGGGTGAACACTGAAGCTTTCTTT. Translating gives CAWVGRNWVNTEAFF.

This clonotype was recorded a few times. V usage is TRBV4-2 and J usage is TRBJ1-1; D gene ambiguous. The germline V gene has CDR1 LGHNA and CDR2 YNFKEQ. V lost 1 base, J lost 3 bases, and 9 bases lay in between. The CDR3 loop spans 14 amino acids. The CDR3 DNA follows: TGTGCCAGCAGCCAAGCGGTGGCATACACTGAAGCTTTCTTT. This sequence encodes CASSQAVAYTEAFF.

This clonotype has a handful of counts. The genes are TRBV7-3 and TRBJ1-1; D ambiguous. Germline assignment: CDR1 SGHTA and CDR2 FQGTGA. Deletions cut 2 bases from V and 4 bases from J, with 8 bases between. There are 13 residues in the CDR3. The CDR3 DNA reads TGTGCCAGCAGCTTATGGGGAGGCACTGAAGCTTTCTTT. It specifies CASSLWGGTEAFF. The entire variable domain, with the rest obtained from reference TRBV7-3 and TRBJ1-1, is as follows: GAGVSQTPSNKVTEKGKYVELRCDPISGHTALYWYRQSLGQGPEFLIYFQGTGAADDSGLPNDRFFAVRPEGSVSTLKIQRTERGDSAVYLCASSLWGGTEAFFGQGTRLTVV.

The chain employs TRBV27 and TRBJ2-5; D unresolved. The germline V and J ends were trimmed by 6 bases and 4 bases, with 21 bases remaining between them. The CDR3 consists of 16 residues. The germline V gene has CDR1 MNHEY and CDR2 SMNVEV (reference sequence). The CDR3 here is CASSYTPLEDPETQYF. The CDR3 DNA sequence: TGTGCCAGCAGCTATACCCCCCTCGAGGACCCAGAGACCCAGTACTTC.

This clonotype was counted ten times or more. The chain combines TRBV7-9 with TRBJ2-7; either TRBD1 or TRBD2 may fit D (6 bases each). The CDR3 length is 15 residues. The germline V gene has CDR1 SEHNR and CDR2 FQNEAQ (reference sequence). Trimming left V 3 bases short and J 3 bases short, with 15 bases between. The CDR3 loop is CASSFGGGVHYEQYF. CDR3 in DNA: TGTGCCAGCAGCTTCGGGGGCGGAGTTCACTACGAGCAGTACTTC.

Comments on this clonotype: A much larger clone differs by one base, so this may be a read error. V usage is TRBV6-5 and J usage is TRBJ1-5; D unclear. TRBJ2-3 explains the end of the DNA better; the J call may be wrong. Per germline, CDR1 MNHEY and CDR2 SVGAGI. The CDR3 runs to 15 residues. CDR3 protein: CASSYSQNGNQPQYF. DNA of the CDR3: TGTGCCAGCAGTTACTCGCAAAATGGCAATCAGCCCCAGTATTTT.

The gene calls are TRBV28 and TRBJ2-7; D uncertain. V lost 8 bases, J lost 0 bases, and 11 bases lay in between. This CDR3 has 13 residues. Germline CDR1 MDHEN, CDR2 SYDVKM. The CDR3 region is CASWFGPSYEQYF. The CDR3 coding sequence is TGTGCCAGCTGGTTCGGCCCCTCCTACGAGCAGTACTTC.

This rearrangement joins TRBV30 to TRBJ1-2; a possible D gene is TRBD1 (6 bases). The germline V gene encodes CDR1 GTSNPN and CDR2 SVGIG (reference sequence). V lost 3 bases, J lost 7 bases, and 18 bases lay in between. CDR3 size: 14 residues. The CDR3 sequence is CAWSQGLTLIGYTF. In DNA form, the CDR3 reads TGTGCCTGGAGCCAGGGGCTTACCCTAATTGGCTACACCTTC.

This clonotype was observed a few times. This sequence joins TRBV20-1 and TRBJ2-5, with 11 bases lining up with TRBD2. V dropped 5 bases and J dropped 4; count of bases not matched to a gene: 9. Germline V gene sequence: CDR1 DFQATT, CDR2 SNEGSKA (reference sequence). The CDR3 spans 15 residues. The CDR3 nucleotides are TGCAGTGCTCGGACTAGCGGGTCGTCGAGAGAGACCCAGTACTTC. Amino acid sequence: CSARTSGSSRETQYF.

This clonotype has more than one count but fewer than ten. The CDR3 sequence: CASSKGWAAYNEQFF. Written as DNA, the CDR3 is TGTGCCAGTAGTAAAGGGTGGGCCGCTTACAATGAGCAGTTCTTC. The V and J genes are TRBV19 and TRBJ2-1; D uncertain. The V end lost 4 bases, the J end lost 4 bases, and 14 bases lay between the germline ends. The V gene's germline CDR1 is LNHDA and CDR2 SQIVND (reference sequence). This CDR3 contains 15 residues.

This clonotype has a count of ten or more. This rearrangement joins TRBV18 to TRBJ1-1; 8 bases are a match to TRBD1. The CDR3 is 17 residues long. CDR1 and CDR2 from the germline V gene are KGHSH and LQKENI. J was trimmed by 0 bases and V by 0 bases; bases with no gene match: 6. The chain's CDR3 is CASSPPVQGGMNTEAFF. CDR3 sequence (DNA): TGTGCCAGCTCACCACCCGTACAGGGGGGCATGAACACTGAAGCTTTCTTT.

This clonotype was observed at least ten times. The chain joins TRBV11-2 to TRBJ2-5; D is undetermined. CDR1 and CDR2 from the germline V gene are SGHAT and FQNNGV. The CDR3 is made up of 14 amino acids. Trimming pared 2 bases from V and 5 bases from J, leaving 12 bases between. The CDR3 sequence is CASSLFDLGETQYF. CDR3 bases: TGTGCCAGCAGCTTATTCGACCTCGGGGAGACCCAGTACTTC.

This chain uses TRBV12-3 or TRBV12-4 with TRBJ2-1; TRBD2 aligns across 10 bases. V shed 7 bases, J shed 2 bases, and the junction held 8 bases outside the gene matches. The CDR3 is 16 residues long. The DNA for the CDR3 is TGTGCCAGCACACCAGCCGGGACTAGCGCCTACAATGAGCAGTTCTTC. Amino acids: CASTPAGTSAYNEQFF.

The chain couples TRBV18 to TRBJ1-2; D might be TRBD1 (5 bases). This CDR3 region has 16 residues. CDR1 KGHSH and CDR2 LQKENI come from the germline V gene. V was cut by 1 base and J by 4 bases, with 16 bases left in between. The CDR3, as DNA: TGTGCCAGCTCACCACTCTCCGGGACCGCCATCTATGGCTACACCTTC. Translating it yields CASSPLSGTAIYGYTF.